The clone carrying this TCR beta chain was seen a handful of times. Antigen: not known. The data belong to a study of T cells in Graves' hyperthyroidism and ophthalmopathy. Looking at the study overall: At the time of initial diagnosis and before any treatment, peripheral blood was collected. Broader study findings: Stable hyperthyroidism was separated from ophthalmopathy by a model based on 13 V-J features.

A roughly 10 ml volume of fresh peripheral blood provided the PBMCs. Amplified TCR beta CDR3 regions derived from RNA transcripts. TCR CDR3 regions were first amplified by RT-PCR with HTBI primers. TCRdb redid the calling of the multiplex PCR reads with MiXCR, one entry per CDR3 protein. Of 300,000 to 350,000 distinct CDR3 sequences listed, roughly a fifth are singletons. The receptor was isolated from a woman between 45 and 60 years old with Graves' hyperthyroidism. Sequences were obtained from blood.

The CDR3 reads CASSPRGGDTQYF. In DNA, the CDR3 is TGCGCCAGCAGCCCGCGGGGCGGGGATACGCAGTATTTT. V usage is TRBV4-1 and J usage is TRBJ2-3, with a weak D call TRBD2 (6 bases). This CDR3 has 13 amino acids. V was pared by 4 bases and J by 6 bases, with 11 bases between. From germline, CDR1 is MGHRA and CDR2 YSYEKL.